What follows describes a single T cell receptor beta chain. The germline V gene has CDR1 MNHEY and CDR2 SVGAGI. The CDR3 sequence is 13 residues long. The germline V and J ends were trimmed by 2 bases and 0 bases, with 5 bases remaining between them. Alongside a J-beta primer mix, a sample-barcoded 5' primer served in a second PCR lasting about 6 to 11 cycles. TCRdb reprocessed the 5' RACE reads via MiXCR and lists one record per CDR3 protein. The profile shows nearly 800,000 distinct CDR3 sequences, just under 25% of them singletons. This sample stems from a study of blood T cells in healthy people across ages. These data also formed part of another study, on T cells of mothers and their children.

V and J are TRBV6-5 and TRBJ2-7; D possibly corresponds to TRBD1 (5 bases). Source material: blood. This TCR was sampled from a boy aged 5-17 years in good health. The CDR3 protein is CASSYGASYEQYF. In DNA, the CDR3 is TGTGCCAGCAGTTACGGGGCCTCCTACGAGCAGTACTTC.